The 2 T cell receptor beta chains reported below all come from one sample, sequenced in a study of blood T cells in healthy people across ages (dated by TCRdb to between 2014 and 2017). The receptor library was made with 5' RACE. Sequencer: Illumina HiSeq 2500. A second 7 to 11 cycle PCR used a sample-barcoded 5' primer and a J-beta primer mix. TCRdb reworked the public reads: Q25 trimming with fastp, MiXCR clone assembly, productive beta chains retained. All rows with the same CDR3 protein become a single entry with the most common DNA and genes. The sample table records about 290,000 distinct CDR3 sequences; less than 30% of these occur just once. The ten largest clones capture 25% to 35% of the sample. Input material: blood. The receptors here all came from a woman between 70 and 85 years old in good health.

V usage is TRBV2 and J usage is TRBJ2-3; D assignment may be TRBD1 or TRBD2 (6 bases each). Germline V gene data show CDR1 as SNHLY and CDR2 as FYNNEI. The CDR3 runs 15 residues. The V gene lost 5 bases and the J gene lost 4 bases, with 16 bases spanning the gap. The CDR3 nucleotides read TGTGCCAGCAGTTTCACGGAGGGGGGAGCAGATACGCAGTATTTT. Translation gives CASSFTEGGADTQYF.

J is TRBJ1-2 and V is TRBV12-3 or TRBV12-4; D is unclear. Trimming shortened V by 3 bases and J by 8 bases, and 13 bases separated the two germline ends. The CDR3 is 13 amino acids. The CDR3 nucleotides are TGTGCCAGCAGTTTTCGGGGAGGAGGGGGCTACACCTTC. Translation: CASSFRGGGGYTF.